The 2 T cell receptor beta chains in this list originate from one sample, sequenced in a study of blood T cell repertoires in COVID-19 (TCRdb year 2020). The library relied on the immunoSEQ multiplex PCR assay. Held by TCRdb, this immuneACCESS table contains in-frame sequences only and omits some clones. Under half of the omission traces to an unresolved V gene where checked; the cause of the rest is unknown. The sample profile shows about 87,000 clones; 60% to 80% of them were found once. The ten largest clonotypes hold roughly 4% of the sample. The specimen was peripheral blood. These receptors were collected from a woman between 50 and 59 years old with acute or convalescent COVID-19.

The gene calls are TRBV7-2 and TRBJ1-1, with 7 nucleotides matching TRBD1. The CDR3 runs 15 residues. Germline CDR1 SGHTA, CDR2 FQGNSA. The ends lost 5 bases at V and 0 bases at J; junction bases unmatched: 6. The CDR3 loop reads CASSARQGVNTEAFF. CDR3 DNA sequence: TGTGCCAGCAGCGCAAGACAGGGAGTGAACACTGAAGCTTTCTTT.

The rearrangement uses TRBV7-2 and TRBJ2-7; D possibly corresponds to TRBD1 (5 bases). From germline, CDR1 is SGHTA and CDR2 FQGNSA. V gave up 3 bases and J gave up 6 bases, with 12 bases separating them. This CDR3 has 13 amino acids. The DNA of the CDR3 is TGTGCCAGCAGCTTCCGCAGGGATGGCGAGCAGTACTTC. Translation gives CASSFRRDGEQYF.